The 12 T cell receptor beta chains in this list originate from one sample, sequenced in a study of T cell responses to AZD1222 COVID-19 vaccine. The data were produced by immunoSEQ multiplex PCR, yet TCRdb's version contains in-frame clones alone and is incomplete. The sample lists about 110,000 clones, 70% to 90% occurring once. The material sequenced was peripheral blood, taken 28 days after the second AZD1222 dose. These TCRs come from an adult who received the AZD1222 COVID-19 vaccine.

The gene calls are TRBV2 and TRBJ2-6; the D is unclear. CDR1 SNHLY and CDR2 FYNNEI come from the germline V gene. The V and J ends lost 0 bases and 1 base respectively, with 1 base between them. The CDR3 extends over 14 amino acids. CDR3 region: CASSEASGANVLTF. The CDR3 DNA reads TGTGCCAGCAGTGAAGCATCTGGGGCCAACGTCCTGACTTTC.

This rearrangement joins TRBV6-5 to TRBJ2-7, with TRBD1 identical over 9 bases. Germline CDR1 is MNHEY and CDR2 is SVGAGI. The V segment lost 6 bases and the J segment 3 bases; nucleotides outside the gene matches: 6. This CDR3 contains 14 residues. The chain's CDR3 is CASRGETGGYEQYF. CDR3 bases: TGTGCCAGCAGGGGGGAGACAGGGGGCTACGAGCAGTACTTC.

The chain employs TRBV9 and TRBJ1-2, with a possible D match to TRBD1 (6 bases). Germline lookup yields CDR1 SGDLS and CDR2 YYNGEE. V gave up 3 bases and J gave up 4 bases, with 16 bases separating them. This CDR3 is built from 15 residues. CDR3 nucleotide sequence: TGTGCCAGCAGCGCGCAGGGGTACGGAACCTATGGCTACACCTTC. Its translation is CASSAQGYGTYGYTF.

This clone was observed a single time. This chain links TRBV29-1 with TRBJ2-4; D gene uncertain. Germline CDR1 reads SQVTM; CDR2 reads ANQGSEA. The CDR3 runs 11 residues. Trimming cost V 5 bases and J 8 bases, with 10 bases left between them. Here the CDR3 DNA reads TGCAGCGTTTGGATAAGGGACATTCAGTACTTC. Protein product: CSVWIRDIQYF.

This clone has a single count. V and J are TRBV27 and TRBJ1-6; no reliable D call. Germline V gene data show CDR1 as MNHEY and CDR2 as SMNVEV (reference sequence). V was pared by 1 base and J by 7 bases, with 8 bases between. CDR3 length: 14 residues. The CDR3 is CASSLFWENSPLHF. The CDR3 nucleotides are TGTGCCAGCAGTTTATTTTGGGAGAATTCACCCCTCCACTTT.

V and J are TRBV7-6 and TRBJ1-2, with 8 bases identical to TRBD1. J lost 2 bases, V lost 2 bases, and 4 bases had no gene match. This CDR3 spans 15 amino acids. CDR1 and CDR2 (germline): SGHVS, FNYEAQ. CDR3 in amino acids: CASSLPRQGNYGYTF. CDR3 in DNA: TGTGCCAGCAGCTTACCGAGACAGGGGAACTATGGCTACACCTTC.

The chain carries TRBV12-3 or TRBV12-4 and TRBJ1-1; no clear D. This CDR3 has 13 amino acids. The germline V and J ends were trimmed by 9 bases and 1 base, with 12 bases remaining between them. The CDR3 nucleotides read TGTGCCAGTACCCGCAGCCGGAACACTGAAGCTTTCTTT. It translates to CASTRSRNTEAFF.

The chain joins TRBV6-5 to TRBJ2-1, with 11 bases identical to TRBD2. This CDR3 is built from 15 residues. The V and J ends lost 4 bases and 3 bases, in that order; junction bases with no gene match: 2. The V gene's germline CDR1 is MNHEY and CDR2 SVGAGI. Here the CDR3 reads CASSSLAGGYNEQFF. The DNA for the CDR3 is TGTGCCAGCAGTTCGCTAGCGGGGGGCTACAATGAGCAGTTCTTC.

This sequence joins TRBV4-1 and TRBJ2-2, with TRBD2 identical over 8 bases. CDR1 MGHRA and CDR2 YSYEKL come from the germline V gene. J was trimmed by 1 base and V by 3 bases; bases with no gene match: 4. The CDR3 sequence is 16 residues long. CDR3 amino acids: CASSQTAGGNTGELFF. CDR3 DNA: TGCGCCAGCAGCCAGACTGCGGGGGGGAACACCGGGGAGCTGTTTTTT.

The chain combines TRBV12-5 with TRBJ2-3; 7 bases are shared with TRBD2. The junction had 3 bases not matched to a gene; V was cut back by 1 base and J by 2 bases. CDR1 LGHNT and CDR2 FRNRAP come from the germline V gene. This CDR3 comprises 15 residues. The CDR3 sequence is CASGLERGSTDTQYF. The CDR3 DNA is TGTGCTAGTGGTTTGGAGCGGGGATCCACAGATACGCAGTATTTT.

V usage is TRBV7-7 and J usage is TRBJ2-2; D is unresolved. V was shortened by 3 bases and J by 0 bases, with 5 bases between the two germline ends. The CDR3 spans 14 residues. Germline V lookup: CDR1 SSHAT, CDR2 FNYEAQ (reference sequence). This CDR3 reads CASSLRSNTGELFF. CDR3 nucleotide sequence: TGTGCCAGCAGCTTGCGATCGAACACCGGGGAGCTGTTTTTT.

The chain couples TRBV18 to TRBJ2-7; D is undetermined. The length of the CDR3 is 12 residues. Germline CDR1 is KGHSH and CDR2 is LQKENI. V lost 3 bases to trimming and J lost 5 bases, with 8 bases between them. The CDR3 reads CASSPTLDEQYF. The DNA for the CDR3 is TGTGCCAGCTCACCTACCCTCGACGAGCAGTACTTC.